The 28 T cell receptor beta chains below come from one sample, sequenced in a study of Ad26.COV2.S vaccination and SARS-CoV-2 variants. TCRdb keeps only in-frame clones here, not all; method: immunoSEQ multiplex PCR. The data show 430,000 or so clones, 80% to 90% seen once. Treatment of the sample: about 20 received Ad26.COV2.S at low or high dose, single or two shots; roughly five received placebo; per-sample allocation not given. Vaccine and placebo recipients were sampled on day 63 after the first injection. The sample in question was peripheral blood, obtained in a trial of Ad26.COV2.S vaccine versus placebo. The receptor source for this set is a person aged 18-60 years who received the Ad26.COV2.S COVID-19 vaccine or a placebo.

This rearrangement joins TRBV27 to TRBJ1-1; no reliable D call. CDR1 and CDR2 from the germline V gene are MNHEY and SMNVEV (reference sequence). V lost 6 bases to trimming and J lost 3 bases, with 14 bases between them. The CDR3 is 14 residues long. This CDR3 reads CASRWAAADTEAFF. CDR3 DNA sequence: TGTGCCAGCAGATGGGCAGCGGCGGACACTGAAGCTTTCTTT.

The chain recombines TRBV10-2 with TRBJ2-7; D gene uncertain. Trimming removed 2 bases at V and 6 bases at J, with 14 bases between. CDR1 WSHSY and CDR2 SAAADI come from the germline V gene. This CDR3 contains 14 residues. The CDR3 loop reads CASSEIHLTGEQYF. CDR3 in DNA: TGCGCCAGCAGTGAGATTCACTTGACGGGCGAGCAGTACTTC.

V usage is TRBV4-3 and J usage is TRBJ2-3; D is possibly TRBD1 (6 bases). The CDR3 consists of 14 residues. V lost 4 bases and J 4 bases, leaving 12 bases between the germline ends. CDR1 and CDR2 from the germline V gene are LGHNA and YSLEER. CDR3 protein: CASSLQGSPDTQYF. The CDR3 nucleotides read TGCGCCAGCAGCCTTCAGGGGTCCCCAGATACGCAGTATTTT.

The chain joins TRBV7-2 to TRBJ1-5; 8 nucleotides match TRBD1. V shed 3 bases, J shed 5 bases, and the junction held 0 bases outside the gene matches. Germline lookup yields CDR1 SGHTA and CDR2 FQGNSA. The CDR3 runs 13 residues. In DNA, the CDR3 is TGTGCCAGCAGCTTGGACAGGGATCAGCCCCAGCATTTT. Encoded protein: CASSLDRDQPQHF.

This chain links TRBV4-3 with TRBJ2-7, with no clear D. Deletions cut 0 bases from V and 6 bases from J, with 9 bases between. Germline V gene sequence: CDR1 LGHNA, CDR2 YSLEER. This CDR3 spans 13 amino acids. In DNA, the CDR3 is TGCGCCAGCAGCCAAGACTGGTCGCGCGAGCAGTACTTC. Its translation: CASSQDWSREQYF.

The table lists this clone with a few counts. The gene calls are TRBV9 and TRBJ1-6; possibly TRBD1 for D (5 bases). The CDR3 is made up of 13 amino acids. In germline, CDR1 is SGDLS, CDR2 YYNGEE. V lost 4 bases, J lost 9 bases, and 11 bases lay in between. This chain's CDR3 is CASSPDQGSPLHF. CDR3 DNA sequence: TGTGCCAGCAGCCCCGATCAGGGTTCACCCCTCCACTTT.

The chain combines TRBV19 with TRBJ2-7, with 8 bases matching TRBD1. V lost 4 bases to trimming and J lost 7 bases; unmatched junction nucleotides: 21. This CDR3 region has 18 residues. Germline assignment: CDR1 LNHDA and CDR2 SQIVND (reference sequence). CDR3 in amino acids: CASSNRTGWADPTGEQYF. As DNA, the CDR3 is TGTGCCAGTAGTAACCGGACAGGGTGGGCCGACCCTACCGGGGAGCAGTACTTC.

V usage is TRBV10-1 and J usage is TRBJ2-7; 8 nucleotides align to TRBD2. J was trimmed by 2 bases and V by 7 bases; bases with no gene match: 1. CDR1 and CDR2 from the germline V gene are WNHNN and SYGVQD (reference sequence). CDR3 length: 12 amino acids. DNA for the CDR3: TGCGCCAGCATAGCGGGGCCCTACGAGCAGTACGTC. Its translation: CASIAGPYEQYV.

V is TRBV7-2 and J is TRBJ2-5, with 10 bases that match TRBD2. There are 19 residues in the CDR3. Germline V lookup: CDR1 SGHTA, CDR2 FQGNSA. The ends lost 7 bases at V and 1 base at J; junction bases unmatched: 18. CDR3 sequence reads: CASTFRGGGLALFQETQYF. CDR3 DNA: TGTGCCAGCACCTTTCGTGGGGGGGGACTAGCGCTATTCCAAGAGACCCAGTACTTC.

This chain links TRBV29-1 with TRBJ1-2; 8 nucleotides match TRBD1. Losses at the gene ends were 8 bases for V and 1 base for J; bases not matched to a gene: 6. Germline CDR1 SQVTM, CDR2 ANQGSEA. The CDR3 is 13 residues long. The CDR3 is CSPTQGGNYGYTF. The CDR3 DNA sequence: TGCAGCCCAACACAGGGGGGTAACTATGGCTACACCTTC.

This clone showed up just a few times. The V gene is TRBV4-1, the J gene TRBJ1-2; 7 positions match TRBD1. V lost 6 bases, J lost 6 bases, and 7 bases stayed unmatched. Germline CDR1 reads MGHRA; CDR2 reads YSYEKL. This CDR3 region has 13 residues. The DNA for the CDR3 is TGCGCCAGCAGGCCCGACAGGGATCATGGCTACACCTTC. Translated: CASRPDRDHGYTF.

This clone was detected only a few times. The DNA of the CDR3 is TGTGCCAGCAGCTTCGAGGAAAGGGACATTCAGTACTTC. It yields the protein CASSFEERDIQYF. The J gene is TRBJ2-4, the V gene TRBV12-3 or TRBV12-4; D remains unclear. This CDR3 is 13 amino acids long. V dropped 6 bases and J dropped 8 bases, with 14 bases sitting between them.

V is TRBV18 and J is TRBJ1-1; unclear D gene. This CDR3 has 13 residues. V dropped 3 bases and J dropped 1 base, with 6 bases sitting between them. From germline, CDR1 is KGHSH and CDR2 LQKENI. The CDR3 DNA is TGTGCCAGCTCACCTCGGGAGAACACTGAAGCTTTCTTT. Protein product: CASSPRENTEAFF.

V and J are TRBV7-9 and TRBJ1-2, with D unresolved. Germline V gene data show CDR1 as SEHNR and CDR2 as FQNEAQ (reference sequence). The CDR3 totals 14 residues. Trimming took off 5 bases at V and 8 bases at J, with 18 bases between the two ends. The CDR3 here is CASSPRPTVGGYTF. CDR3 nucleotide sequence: TGTGCCAGCAGCCCCAGGCCCACGGTGGGGGGCTACACCTTC.

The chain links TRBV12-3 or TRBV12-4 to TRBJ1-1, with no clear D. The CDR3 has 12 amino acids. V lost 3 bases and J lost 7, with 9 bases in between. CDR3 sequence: CASSFSSSEAFF. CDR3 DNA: TGTGCCAGCAGTTTTAGTAGCAGTGAAGCTTTCTTT.

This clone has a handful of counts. CDR3 sequence: CASSFIGPVAEQYF. The CDR3 bases are TGTGCCAGCAGCTTTATCGGCCCGGTCGCCGAGCAGTACTTC. The gene calls are TRBV7-2 and TRBJ2-7; the D is unclear. V was trimmed by 3 bases and J by 6 bases, leaving 15 bases between them. This CDR3 region has 14 residues. The germline CDR1 and CDR2 sequences are SGHTA and FQGNSA.

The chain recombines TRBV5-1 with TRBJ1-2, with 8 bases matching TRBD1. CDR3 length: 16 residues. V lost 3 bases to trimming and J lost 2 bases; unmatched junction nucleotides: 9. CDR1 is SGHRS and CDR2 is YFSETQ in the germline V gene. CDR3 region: CASSSLPGQENYGYTF. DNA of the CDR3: TGCGCCAGCAGCTCATTACCGGGACAGGAAAACTATGGCTACACCTTC. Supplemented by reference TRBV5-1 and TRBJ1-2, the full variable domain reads KAGVTQTPRYLIKTRGQQVTLSCSPISGHRSVSWYQQTPGQGLQFLFEYFSETQRNKGNFPGRFSGRQFSNSRSEMNVSTLELGDSALYLCASSSLPGQENYGYTFGSGTRLTVV.

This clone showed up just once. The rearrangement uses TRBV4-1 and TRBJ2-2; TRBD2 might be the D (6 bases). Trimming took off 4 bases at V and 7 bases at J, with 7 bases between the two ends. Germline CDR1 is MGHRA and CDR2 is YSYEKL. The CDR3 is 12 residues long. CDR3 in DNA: TGCGCCAGCAGCCGGCGGGGCGGGGAGCTGTTTTTT. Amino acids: CASSRRGGELFF.

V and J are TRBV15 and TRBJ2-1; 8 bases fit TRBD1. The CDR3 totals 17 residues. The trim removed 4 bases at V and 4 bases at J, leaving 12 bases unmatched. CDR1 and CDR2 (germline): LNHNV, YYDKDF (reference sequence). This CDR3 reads CATSNYPGQGRYNEQFF. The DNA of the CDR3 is TGTGCCACCAGCAACTACCCAGGACAGGGTCGATACAATGAGCAGTTCTTC.

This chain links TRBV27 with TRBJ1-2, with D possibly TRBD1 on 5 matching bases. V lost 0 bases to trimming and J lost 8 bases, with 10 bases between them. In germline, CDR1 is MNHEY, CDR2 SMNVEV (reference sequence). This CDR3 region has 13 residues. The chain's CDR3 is CASSLSGRDGYTF. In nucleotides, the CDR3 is TGTGCCAGCAGTTTATCGGGCAGGGACGGCTACACCTTC.

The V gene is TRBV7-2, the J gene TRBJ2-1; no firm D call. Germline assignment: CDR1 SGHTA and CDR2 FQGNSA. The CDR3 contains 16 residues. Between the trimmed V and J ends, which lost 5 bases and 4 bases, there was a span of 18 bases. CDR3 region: CASSPRRWPTYNEQFF. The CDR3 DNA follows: TGTGCCAGCAGCCCCCGGCGTTGGCCCACGTACAATGAGCAGTTCTTC.

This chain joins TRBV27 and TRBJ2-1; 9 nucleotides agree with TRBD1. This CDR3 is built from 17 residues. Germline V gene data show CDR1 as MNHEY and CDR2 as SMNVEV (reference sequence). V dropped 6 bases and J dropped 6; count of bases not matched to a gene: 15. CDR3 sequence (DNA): TGTGCCAGCAGGCCTCTTCCGGGACAGGGTTTTTCCAATGAGCAGTTCTTC. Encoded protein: CASRPLPGQGFSNEQFF.

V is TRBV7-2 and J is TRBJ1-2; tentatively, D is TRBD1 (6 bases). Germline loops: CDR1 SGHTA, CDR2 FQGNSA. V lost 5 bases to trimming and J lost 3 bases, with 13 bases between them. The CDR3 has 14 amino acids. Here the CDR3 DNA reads TGTGCCAGCAGCATAAAGGGGGTAGACTATGGCTACACCTTC. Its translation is CASSIKGVDYGYTF.

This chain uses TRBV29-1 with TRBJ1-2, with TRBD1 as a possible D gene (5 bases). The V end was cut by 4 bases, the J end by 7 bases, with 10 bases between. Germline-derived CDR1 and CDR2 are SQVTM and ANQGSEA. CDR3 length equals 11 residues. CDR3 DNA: TGCAGCGTTGGAGGGGCAGCTGGCTACACCTTC. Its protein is CSVGGAAGYTF.

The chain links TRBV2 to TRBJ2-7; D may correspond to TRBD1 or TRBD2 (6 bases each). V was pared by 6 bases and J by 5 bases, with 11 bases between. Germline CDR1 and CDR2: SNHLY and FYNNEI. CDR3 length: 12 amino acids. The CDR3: CASSAGQNEQYV. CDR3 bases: TGTGCCAGCAGCGCGGGACAAAACGAGCAGTACGTC.

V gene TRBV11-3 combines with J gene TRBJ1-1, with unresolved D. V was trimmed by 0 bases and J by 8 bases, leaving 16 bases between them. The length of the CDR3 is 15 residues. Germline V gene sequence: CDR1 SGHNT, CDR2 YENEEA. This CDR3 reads CASSLDPASSPEAFF. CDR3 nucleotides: TGTGCCAGCAGCTTAGATCCAGCCTCGAGCCCGGAAGCTTTCTTT.

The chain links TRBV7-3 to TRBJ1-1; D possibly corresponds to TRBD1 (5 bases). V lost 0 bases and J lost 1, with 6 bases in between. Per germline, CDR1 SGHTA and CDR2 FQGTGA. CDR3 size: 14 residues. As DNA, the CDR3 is TGTGCCAGCAGCTTAACGGGGGAGAACACTGAAGCTTTCTTT. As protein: CASSLTGENTEAFF. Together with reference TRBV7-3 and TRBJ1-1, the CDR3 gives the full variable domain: GAGVSQTPSNKVTEKGKYVELRCDPISGHTALYWYRQSLGQGPEFLIYFQGTGAADDSGLPNDRFFAVRPEGSVSTLKIQRTERGDSAVYLCASSLTGENTEAFFGQGTRLTVV.

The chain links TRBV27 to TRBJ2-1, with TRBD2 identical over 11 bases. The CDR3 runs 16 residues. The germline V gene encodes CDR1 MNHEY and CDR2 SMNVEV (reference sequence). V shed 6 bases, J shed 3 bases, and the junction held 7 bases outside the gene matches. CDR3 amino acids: CASSPIAGGVYNEQFF. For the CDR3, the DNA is TGTGCCAGCAGCCCGATAGCGGGAGGGGTCTACAATGAGCAGTTCTTC.